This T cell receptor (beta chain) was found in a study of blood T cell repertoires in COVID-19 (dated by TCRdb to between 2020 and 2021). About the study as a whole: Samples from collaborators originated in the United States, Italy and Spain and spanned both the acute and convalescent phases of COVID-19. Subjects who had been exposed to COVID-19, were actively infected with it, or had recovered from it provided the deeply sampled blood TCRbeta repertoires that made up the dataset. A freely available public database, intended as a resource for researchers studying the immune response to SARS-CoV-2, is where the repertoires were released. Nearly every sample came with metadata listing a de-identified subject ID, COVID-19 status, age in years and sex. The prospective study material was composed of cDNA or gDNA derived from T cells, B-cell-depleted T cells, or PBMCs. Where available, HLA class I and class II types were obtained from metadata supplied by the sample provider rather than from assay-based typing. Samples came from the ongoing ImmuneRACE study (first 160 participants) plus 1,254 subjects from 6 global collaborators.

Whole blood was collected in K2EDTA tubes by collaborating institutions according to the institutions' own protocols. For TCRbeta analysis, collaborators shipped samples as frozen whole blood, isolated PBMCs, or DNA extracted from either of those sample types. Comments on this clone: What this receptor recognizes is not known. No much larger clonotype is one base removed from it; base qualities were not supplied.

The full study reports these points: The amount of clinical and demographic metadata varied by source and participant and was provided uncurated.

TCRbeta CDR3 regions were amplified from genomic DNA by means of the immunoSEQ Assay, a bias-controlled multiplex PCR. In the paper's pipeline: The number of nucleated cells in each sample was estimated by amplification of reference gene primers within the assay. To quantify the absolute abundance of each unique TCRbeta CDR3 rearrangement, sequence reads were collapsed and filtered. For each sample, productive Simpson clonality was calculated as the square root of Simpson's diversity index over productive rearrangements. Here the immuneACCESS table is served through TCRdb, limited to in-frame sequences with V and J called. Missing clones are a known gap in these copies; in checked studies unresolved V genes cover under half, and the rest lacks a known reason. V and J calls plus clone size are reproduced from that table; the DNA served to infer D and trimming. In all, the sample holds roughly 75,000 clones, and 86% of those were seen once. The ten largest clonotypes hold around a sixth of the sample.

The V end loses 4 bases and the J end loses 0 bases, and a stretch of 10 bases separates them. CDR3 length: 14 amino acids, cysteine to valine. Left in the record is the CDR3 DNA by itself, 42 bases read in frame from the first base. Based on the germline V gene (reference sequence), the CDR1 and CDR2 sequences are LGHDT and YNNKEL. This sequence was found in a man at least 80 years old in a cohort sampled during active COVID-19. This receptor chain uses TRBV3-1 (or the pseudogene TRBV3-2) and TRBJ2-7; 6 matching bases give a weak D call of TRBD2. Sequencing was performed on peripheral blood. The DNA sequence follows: TGTGCCAGCAGCCCGACTAGTGGCTCCTACGAGCAGTACGTC. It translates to CASSPTSGSYEQYV.